The 22 T cell receptor beta chains in this list originate from one sample, sequenced in a study of T cell responses to AZD1222 COVID-19 vaccine (TCRdb year 2021). Libraries were made using the immunoSEQ multiplex PCR assay. In its TCRdb copy, this immuneACCESS table keeps in-frame sequences only and misses some clones. Where compared with another copy, unresolved V genes explain less than half of these, and the others have no known cause. For this sample there are 100,000 to 150,000 clones; approximately 89% appear just once. The top ten clonotypes cover around 5.8% of the sample. The time point label corresponds to: baseline before first vaccination. Source: peripheral blood, taken on day 0 of AZD1222 vaccination. The receptors here all came from an adult in good health.

V usage is TRBV7-9 and J usage is TRBJ1-1, with D perhaps matching TRBD1 (6 bases). V lost 6 bases, J lost 7 bases, and 12 bases lay in between. This CDR3 region has 12 residues. Germline V gives CDR1 SEHNR, CDR2 FQNEAQ (reference sequence). CDR3 sequence: CASSSGQREAFF. Here the CDR3 DNA reads TGTGCCAGCAGTTCGGGACAACGTGAAGCTTTCTTT.

The chain is built from TRBV28 and TRBJ2-5, with 10 bases aligning to TRBD2. CDR3 length equals 15 residues. Germline V CDR1 and CDR2: MDHEN, SYDVKM. Germline trimming cut 4 bases from V and 1 base from J; bases unmatched to any gene: 3. This CDR3 is CASSSLAGTQETQYF. The DNA for the CDR3 is TGTGCCAGCAGTTCACTAGCGGGGACCCAAGAGACCCAGTACTTC.

The rearrangement links TRBV9 to TRBJ2-3; D not resolved. Germline CDR1 SGDLS, CDR2 YYNGEE. The V end was cut by 3 bases, the J end by 0 bases, with 11 bases between. The CDR3 extends over 15 amino acids. In DNA form, the CDR3 reads TGTGCCAGCAGCGCTGACCCTTCTAGCACAGATACGCAGTATTTT. It encodes CASSADPSSTDTQYF.

J is TRBJ1-5 and V is TRBV19; no firm D call. V shed 1 base and J shed 6 bases, with 10 bases lying between them. Germline CDR1 LNHDA, CDR2 SQIVND (reference sequence). This CDR3 is 14 amino acids long. This CDR3 reads CASSIGGGIQPQHF. As DNA, the CDR3 is TGTGCCAGTAGTATAGGCGGAGGGATTCAGCCCCAGCATTTT.

V and J are TRBV30 and TRBJ2-7; D is tentatively TRBD1 or TRBD2 (6 bases each). Trimming cost V 5 bases and J 5 bases, with 16 bases left between them. Germline V gene sequence: CDR1 GTSNPN, CDR2 SVGIG (reference sequence). The CDR3 has 13 residues. The CDR3 spells CAWGGQARDEQYF. The DNA for the CDR3 is TGTGCCTGGGGGGGGCAAGCACGGGACGAGCAGTACTTC.

The rearrangement joins TRBV28 to TRBJ1-5; 8 bases align to TRBD1. Germline CDR1 reads MDHEN; CDR2 reads SYDVKM. The trim removed 4 bases at V and 4 bases at J, leaving 3 bases unmatched. CDR3 size: 14 residues. The CDR3 is CASSSGQVNQPQHF. Here the CDR3 DNA reads TGTGCCAGCAGTTCGGGACAGGTGAATCAGCCCCAGCATTTT.

This clone was seen only once. V usage is TRBV28 and J usage is TRBJ1-4; 8 bases map to TRBD1. This CDR3 is built from 15 residues. The germline V gene has CDR1 MDHEN and CDR2 SYDVKM. V was clipped by 6 bases and J by 4 bases; unmatched bases: 7. The CDR3 DNA reads TGTGCCAGCAGGACCTTGGACAGGGATAATGAAAAACTGTTTTTT. Encoded protein: CASRTLDRDNEKLFF.

The chain recombines TRBV11-3 with TRBJ2-6, with D perhaps matching TRBD2 (6 bases). CDR1 and CDR2 (germline): SGHNT, YENEEA. The CDR3 spans 15 residues. V gave up 1 base and J gave up 3 bases, with 7 bases separating them. The CDR3 loop is CASSLAGVGANVLTF. CDR3 DNA sequence: TGTGCCAGCAGCTTAGCGGGGGTTGGGGCCAACGTCCTGACTTTC.

This sequence joins TRBV9 and TRBJ1-2; D call uncertain. This CDR3 contains 13 residues. V was clipped by 2 bases and J by 5 bases, with 10 bases between them. CDR1 SGDLS and CDR2 YYNGEE come from the germline V gene. CDR3 sequence (DNA): TGTGCCAGCAGCGTGGGCCAGCCTTATGGCTACACCTTC. This encodes CASSVGQPYGYTF.

This chain joins TRBV18 and TRBJ2-1; tentative D call: TRBD2 (5 bases). CDR1 and CDR2 from the germline V gene are KGHSH and LQKENI. The CDR3 sequence is 14 residues long. Trimming removed 0 bases from V and 4 bases from J, with 7 bases in between. The CDR3 sequence: CASSPPGSYNEQFF. CDR3 nucleotides: TGTGCCAGCTCACCACCGGGGAGTTACAATGAGCAGTTCTTC.

The rearrangement uses TRBV29-1 and TRBJ2-3; TRBD2 might be the D (7 bases). This CDR3 region has 14 residues. V was clipped by 4 bases and J by 2 bases, with 13 bases between them. Germline values: CDR1 SQVTM, CDR2 ANQGSEA. The chain's CDR3 is CSVGGGPTTDTQYF. DNA of the CDR3: TGCAGCGTTGGGGGGGGGCCGACCACAGATACGCAGTATTTT.

This CDR3 is CASSQDAEGGSYEQYF. CDR3 DNA: TGCGCCAGCAGCCAAGATGCGGAGGGTGGTTCCTACGAGCAGTACTTC. The chain uses TRBV4-1 and TRBJ2-7; D perhaps matches TRBD2 (6 bases). Looked up from germline, CDR1 is MGHRA and CDR2 is YSYEKL. This CDR3 spans 16 amino acids. Deletions cut 0 bases from V and 1 base from J, with 13 bases between.

Comment on this clone: At one boundary the junction diverges from the germline segment, which might be a read error. The rearrangement joins TRBV6-2 or TRBV6-3 to TRBJ1-1; tentatively, D is TRBD1 (5 bases). In germline, CDR1 is MNHEY, CDR2 SVGEGT. The CDR3 consists of 18 residues. The CDR3 region has the DNA TGTGCCAGCAATTACATCCTAGCCGGAGAACAGGATCTTCCTGAAGCTTTCTTT. It yields the protein CASNYILAGEQDLPEAFF.

The chain uses TRBV4-1 and TRBJ2-7, with TRBD2 matching 11 bases. Germline CDR1 and CDR2: MGHRA and YSYEKL. CDR3 length: 15 amino acids. J lost 4 bases, V lost 1 base, and 3 bases had no gene match. This chain's CDR3 is CASSQAGTSGYEQYF. CDR3 nucleotides: TGCGCCAGCAGCCAAGCGGGGACTAGCGGATACGAGCAGTACTTC.

The table lists this clone with a few counts. The V call is TRBV3-1 (or the pseudogene TRBV3-2), the J call TRBJ1-1, with D maybe TRBD1 (6 bases). The length of the CDR3 is 16 residues. The germline V gene has CDR1 LGHDT and CDR2 YNNKEL (reference sequence). With 8 bases removed from V and 5 bases from J, the gap between germline ends came to 24 bases. The CDR3 DNA reads TGTGCCAGCGGAGCCCCCGTGGGGGGGCTGTGGACTGAAGCTTTCTTT. Its protein is CASGAPVGGLWTEAFF.

This clone occurred once. This chain joins TRBV6-5 and TRBJ1-6; D gene uncertain. V lost 8 bases to trimming and J lost 10 bases, with 18 bases between them. The CDR3 length is 14 residues. Germline CDR1 and CDR2: MNHEY and SVGAGI. CDR3 protein: CASAREWGSSPLHF. Written as DNA, the CDR3 is TGTGCCAGCGCGCGAGAATGGGGAAGCTCACCCCTCCACTTT.

The chain carries TRBV28 and TRBJ1-5; TRBD1 agrees at 8 bases. Per germline, CDR1 MDHEN and CDR2 SYDVKM. The CDR3 runs to 19 residues. V dropped 7 bases and J dropped 0; count of bases not matched to a gene: 17. In DNA form, the CDR3 reads TGTGCCAGCACCGTTACTATATATGGGACAGGCCATAGCAATCAGCCCCAGCATTTT. Protein product: CASTVTIYGTGHSNQPQHF.

The gene calls are TRBV27 and TRBJ1-5; 9 bases are shared with TRBD1. The V and J ends lost 6 bases and 0 bases, in that order; junction bases with no gene match: 12. CDR1 is MNHEY and CDR2 is SMNVEV in the germline V gene (reference sequence). This CDR3 is 18 amino acids long. CDR3: CASRAAGQGRYSNQPQHF. The DNA for the CDR3 is TGTGCCAGCAGAGCGGCCGGACAGGGGAGGTATAGCAATCAGCCCCAGCATTTT.

This rearrangement joins TRBV19 to TRBJ2-3; no clear D. The CDR3 spans 15 residues. V was shortened by 5 bases and J by 3 bases, with 15 bases between the two germline ends. Germline values: CDR1 LNHDA, CDR2 SQIVND (reference sequence). CDR3 sequence (DNA): TGTGCCAGTAGTTTGAACTGGGGTAGGACAGATACGCAGTATTTT. This gives the protein CASSLNWGRTDTQYF.

This chain joins TRBV7-9 and TRBJ2-5; D is perhaps TRBD1 (5 bases). Trimming removed 1 base from V and 5 bases from J, with 8 bases in between. Germline lookup yields CDR1 SEHNR and CDR2 FQNEAQ (reference sequence). This CDR3 comprises 13 residues. CDR3 DNA sequence: TGTGCCAGCAGCTTAGAGGGGTCTGAGACCCAGTACTTC. It yields the protein CASSLEGSETQYF.

The chain couples TRBV10-1 to TRBJ1-6; the D is unclear. CDR3 length equals 13 residues. From germline, CDR1 is WNHNN and CDR2 SYGVQD (reference sequence). The V end was cut by 2 bases, the J end by 10 bases, with 9 bases between. CDR3 sequence: CASSEDLGSPLHF. Here the CDR3 DNA reads TGCGCCAGCAGTGAGGATCTCGGATCACCCCTCCACTTT.

This chain connects TRBV7-3 to TRBJ2-2; tentatively, D is TRBD1 (6 bases). Germline assignment: CDR1 SGHTA and CDR2 FQGTGA. The CDR3 is 17 residues long. V dropped 4 bases and J dropped 7 bases, with 22 bases sitting between them. For the CDR3, the DNA is TGTGCCAGCAGCTCCCCTGGGGTCAGGGGAGTTCACGGGGAGCTGTTTTTT. This gives the protein CASSSPGVRGVHGELFF.